The clone carrying this T cell receptor beta chain was detected many times. The data originate from a study of T-cell reconstitution after alpha-beta-depleted transplantation in children. Unique molecular identifiers featured in how the TCRbeta library was prepared. One entry per CDR3 protein, called by TCRdb with MiXCR from the PCR reads. The sample shows 150,000 to 200,000 distinct CDR3 sequences, around 7% of them seen only once. The ends were cut back, 1 base at V and 3 bases at J, with 11 bases in the middle. This CDR3 is 14 amino acids long. The germline V gene encodes CDR1 SQVTM and CDR2 ANQGSEA.

This receptor was taken from a human donor who donated a stem cell graft to a child with Wiskott-Aldrich syndrome. The chain joins TRBV29-1 to TRBJ2-3, with D possibly matching TRBD2 (7 bases). This specimen consisted of PBMCs from the stem cell graft donor, obtained from the stem cell graft. The CDR3 loop is CSVEVGGRTDTQYF. CDR3 nucleotide sequence: TGCAGCGTTGAAGTCGGGGGGCGAACAGATACGCAGTATTTT.